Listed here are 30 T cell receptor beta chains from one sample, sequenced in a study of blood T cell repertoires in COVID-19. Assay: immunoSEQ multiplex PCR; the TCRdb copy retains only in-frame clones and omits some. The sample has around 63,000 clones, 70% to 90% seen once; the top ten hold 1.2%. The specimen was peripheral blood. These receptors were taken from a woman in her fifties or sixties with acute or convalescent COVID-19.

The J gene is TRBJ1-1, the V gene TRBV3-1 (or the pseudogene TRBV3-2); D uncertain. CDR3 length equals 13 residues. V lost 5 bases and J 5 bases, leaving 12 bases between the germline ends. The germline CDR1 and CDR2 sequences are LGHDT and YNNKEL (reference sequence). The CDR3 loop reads CASSWASLTEAFF. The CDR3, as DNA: TGTGCCAGCAGCTGGGCGAGTTTGACTGAAGCTTTCTTT.

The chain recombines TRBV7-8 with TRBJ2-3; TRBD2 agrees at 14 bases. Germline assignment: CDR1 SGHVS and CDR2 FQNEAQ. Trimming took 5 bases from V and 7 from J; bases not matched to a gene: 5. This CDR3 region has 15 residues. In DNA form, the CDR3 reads TGTGCCAGCAGCCTGACTAGCGGGAGGGCCCATACGCAGTATTTT. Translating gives CASSLTSGRAHTQYF.

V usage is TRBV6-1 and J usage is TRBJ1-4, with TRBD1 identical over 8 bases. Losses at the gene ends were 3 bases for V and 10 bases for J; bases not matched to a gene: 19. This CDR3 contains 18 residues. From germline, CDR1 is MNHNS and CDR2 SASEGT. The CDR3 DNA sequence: TGTGCCAGCAGTGATGCCCTTTTAGTTGGACAGGGAGCGGTAAAACTGTTTTTT. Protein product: CASSDALLVGQGAVKLFF.

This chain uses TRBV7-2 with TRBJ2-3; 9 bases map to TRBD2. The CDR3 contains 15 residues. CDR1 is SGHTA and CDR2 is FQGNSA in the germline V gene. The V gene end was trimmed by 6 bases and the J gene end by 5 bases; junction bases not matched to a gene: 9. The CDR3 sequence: CASRKRGDPGDTQYF. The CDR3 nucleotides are TGTGCCAGCAGGAAGCGGGGGGACCCCGGAGATACGCAGTATTTT.

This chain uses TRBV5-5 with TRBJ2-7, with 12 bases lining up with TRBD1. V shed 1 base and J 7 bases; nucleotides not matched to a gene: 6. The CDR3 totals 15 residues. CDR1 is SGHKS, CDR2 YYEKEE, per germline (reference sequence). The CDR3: CASSLPGQGAGEQYV. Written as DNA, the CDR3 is TGTGCCAGCAGCTTGCCGGGACAGGGGGCGGGGGAGCAGTACGTC.

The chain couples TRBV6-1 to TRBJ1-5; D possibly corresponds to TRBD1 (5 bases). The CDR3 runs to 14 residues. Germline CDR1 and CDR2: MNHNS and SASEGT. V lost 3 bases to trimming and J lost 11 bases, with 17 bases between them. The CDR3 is CASSESGAIHAQHF. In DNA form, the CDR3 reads TGTGCCAGCAGTGAGTCTGGGGCTATACACGCCCAGCATTTT.

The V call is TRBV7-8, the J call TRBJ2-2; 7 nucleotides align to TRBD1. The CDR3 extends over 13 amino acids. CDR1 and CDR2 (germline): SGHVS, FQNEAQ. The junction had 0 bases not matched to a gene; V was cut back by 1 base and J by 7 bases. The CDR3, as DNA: TGTGCCAGCAGCTTAGGACAGGGCGGGGAGCTGTTTTTT. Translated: CASSLGQGGELFF.

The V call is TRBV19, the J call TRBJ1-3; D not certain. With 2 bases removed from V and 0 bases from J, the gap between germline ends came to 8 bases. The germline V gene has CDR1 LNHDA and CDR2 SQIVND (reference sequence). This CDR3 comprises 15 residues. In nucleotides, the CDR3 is TGTGCCAGTAGTATACAGAAAGTCTCTGGAAACACCATATATTTT. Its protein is CASSIQKVSGNTIYF.

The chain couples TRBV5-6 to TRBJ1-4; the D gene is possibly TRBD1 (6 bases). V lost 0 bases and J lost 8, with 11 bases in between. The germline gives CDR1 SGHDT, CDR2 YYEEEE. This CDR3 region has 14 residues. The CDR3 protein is CASSLGRGGEKLFF. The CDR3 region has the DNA TGTGCCAGCAGCTTGGGCAGGGGTGGAGAAAAACTGTTTTTT. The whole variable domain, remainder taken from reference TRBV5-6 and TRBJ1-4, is DAGVTQSPTHLIKTRGQQVTLRCSPKSGHDTVSWYQQALGQGPQFIFQYYEEEERQRGNFPDRFSGHQFPNYSSELNVNALLLGDSALYLCASSLGRGGEKLFFGSGTQLSVL.

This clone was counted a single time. This CDR3 is CASRDSSRHYGYTF. The CDR3 bases are TGTGCCAGTCGGGACAGCTCGCGCCACTATGGCTACACCTTC. This rearrangement joins TRBV19 to TRBJ1-2, with 7 bases matching TRBD1. Germline lookup yields CDR1 LNHDA and CDR2 SQIVND (reference sequence). V dropped 8 bases and J dropped 3; count of bases not matched to a gene: 9. The CDR3 has 14 residues.

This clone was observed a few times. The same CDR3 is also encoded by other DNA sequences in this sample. The CDR3 DNA sequence: TGTGCCAGCAGCTTAGCGGGCGGGAGCACAGATACGCAGTATTTT. This codes for CASSLAGGSTDTQYF. V usage is TRBV7-3 and J usage is TRBJ2-3, with a weak D call TRBD2 (5 bases). Germline values: CDR1 SGHTA, CDR2 FQGTGA. The CDR3 totals 15 residues. V was cut by 2 bases and J by 0 bases, with 9 bases left in between. Looking up the rest from reference TRBV7-3 and TRBJ2-3 gives the full variable domain: GAGVSQTPSNKVTEKGKYVELRCDPISGHTALYWYRQSLGQGPEFLIYFQGTGAADDSGLPNDRFFAVRPEGSVSTLKIQRTERGDSAVYLCASSLAGGSTDTQYFGPGTRLTVL.

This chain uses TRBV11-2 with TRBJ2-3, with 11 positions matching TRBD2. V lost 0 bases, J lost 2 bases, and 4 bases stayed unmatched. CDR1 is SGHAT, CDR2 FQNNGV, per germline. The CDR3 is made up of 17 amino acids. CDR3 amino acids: CASSLEMGLAVTDTQYF. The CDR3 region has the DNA TGTGCCAGCAGCTTAGAAATGGGACTAGCGGTCACAGATACGCAGTATTTT.

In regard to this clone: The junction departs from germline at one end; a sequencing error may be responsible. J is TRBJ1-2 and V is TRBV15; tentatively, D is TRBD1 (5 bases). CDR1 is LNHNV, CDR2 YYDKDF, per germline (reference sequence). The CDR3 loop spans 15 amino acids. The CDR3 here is CATSTGGTADYGYTF. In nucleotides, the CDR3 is TGTGCCACGAGCACGGGGGGGACTGCGGACTATGGCTACACCTTC.

The CDR3 region is CASSTRTGSRTDTQYF. The CDR3, as DNA: TGTGCCAGTAGTACCCGTACAGGTTCCCGCACAGATACGCAGTATTTT. The chain joins TRBV19 to TRBJ2-3; perhaps TRBD1 as D (5 bases). Germline V lookup: CDR1 LNHDA, CDR2 SQIVND (reference sequence). Trimming cost V 4 bases and J 1 base, with 15 bases left between them. The length of the CDR3 is 16 residues.

The CDR3 protein is CASSPGLAGGYNEQFF. The CDR3, as DNA: TGTGCCAGCAGCCCCGGACTAGCGGGGGGGTACAATGAGCAGTTCTTC. This rearrangement joins TRBV3-1 (or the pseudogene TRBV3-2) to TRBJ2-1; 15 bases map to TRBD2. The V gene's germline CDR1 is LGHDT and CDR2 YNNKEL (reference sequence). The length of the CDR3 is 16 residues. V was pared by 4 bases and J by 4 bases, with 2 bases of the junction left unmatched.

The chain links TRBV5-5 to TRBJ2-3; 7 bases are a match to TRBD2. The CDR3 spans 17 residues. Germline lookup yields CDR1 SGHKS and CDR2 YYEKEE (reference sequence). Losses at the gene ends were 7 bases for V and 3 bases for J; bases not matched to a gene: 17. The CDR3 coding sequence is TGTGCCAGCCGTCCGGGCCCACTAGCGCTAAAGACAGATACGCAGTATTTT. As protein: CASRPGPLALKTDTQYF.

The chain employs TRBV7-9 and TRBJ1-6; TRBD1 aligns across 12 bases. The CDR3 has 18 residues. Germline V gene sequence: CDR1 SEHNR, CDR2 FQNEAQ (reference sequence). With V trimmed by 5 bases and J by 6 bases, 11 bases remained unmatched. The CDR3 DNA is TGTGCCAGCAGCGCCGGGACAGGGGGCATTGTTGTTAATTCACCCCTCCACTTT. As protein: CASSAGTGGIVVNSPLHF.

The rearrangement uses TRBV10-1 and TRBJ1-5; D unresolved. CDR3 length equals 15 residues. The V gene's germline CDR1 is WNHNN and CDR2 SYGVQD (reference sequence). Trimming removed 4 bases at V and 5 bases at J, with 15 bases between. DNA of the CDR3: TGCGCCAGCAGTGGGTCGCGGAGGGCGGATCAGCCCCAGCATTTT. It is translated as CASSGSRRADQPQHF.

The CDR3 here is CASSSINTEAFF. CDR3 nucleotides: TGTGCCAGCAGTTCCATCAACACTGAAGCTTTCTTT. The chain combines TRBV6-5 with TRBJ1-1; the D is unclear. CDR1 is MNHEY, CDR2 SVGAGI, per germline. The V end was cut by 4 bases, the J end by 2 bases, with 5 bases between. The CDR3 contains 12 residues.

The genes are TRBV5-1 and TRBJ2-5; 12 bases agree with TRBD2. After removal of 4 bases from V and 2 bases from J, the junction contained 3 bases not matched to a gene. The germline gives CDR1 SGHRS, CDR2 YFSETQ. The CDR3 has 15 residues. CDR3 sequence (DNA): TGCGCCAGCAGCACCGGGACTAGCGGGCAAGAGACCCAGTACTTC. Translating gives CASSTGTSGQETQYF.

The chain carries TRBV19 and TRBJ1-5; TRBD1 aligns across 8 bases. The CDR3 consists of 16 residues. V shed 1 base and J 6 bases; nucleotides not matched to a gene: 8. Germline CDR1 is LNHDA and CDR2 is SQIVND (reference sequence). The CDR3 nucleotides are TGTGCCAGTAGTATAGGTTGGACAGGGATTAGTCAGCCCCAGCATTTT. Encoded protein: CASSIGWTGISQPQHF.

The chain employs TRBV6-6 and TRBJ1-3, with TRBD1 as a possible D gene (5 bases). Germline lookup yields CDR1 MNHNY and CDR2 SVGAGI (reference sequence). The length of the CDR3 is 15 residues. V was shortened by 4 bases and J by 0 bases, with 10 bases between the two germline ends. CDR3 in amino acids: CASSSPGISGNTIYF. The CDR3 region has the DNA TGTGCCAGCAGTTCCCCAGGGATCTCTGGAAACACCATATATTTT.

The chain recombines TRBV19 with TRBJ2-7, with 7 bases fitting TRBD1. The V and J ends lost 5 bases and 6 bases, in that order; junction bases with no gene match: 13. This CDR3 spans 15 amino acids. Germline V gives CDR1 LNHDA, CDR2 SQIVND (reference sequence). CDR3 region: CASSPTGIPASEQYV. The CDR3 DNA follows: TGTGCCAGTAGTCCGACAGGGATTCCGGCTAGCGAGCAGTACGTC.

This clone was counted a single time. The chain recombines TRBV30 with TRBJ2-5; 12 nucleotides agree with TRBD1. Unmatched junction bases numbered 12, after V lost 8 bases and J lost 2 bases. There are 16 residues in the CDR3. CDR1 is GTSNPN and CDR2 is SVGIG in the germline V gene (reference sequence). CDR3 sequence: CALRDRGQEVQETQYF. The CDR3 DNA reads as TGTGCCCTCCGGGACAGGGGGCAGGAGGTTCAAGAGACCCAGTACTTC.

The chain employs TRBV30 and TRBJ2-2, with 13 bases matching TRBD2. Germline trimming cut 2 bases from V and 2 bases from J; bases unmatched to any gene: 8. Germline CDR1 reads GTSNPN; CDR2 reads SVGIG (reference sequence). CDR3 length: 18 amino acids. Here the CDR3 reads CAWSPRLAGGPNTGELFF. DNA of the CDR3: TGTGCCTGGAGTCCGCGACTAGCGGGAGGACCCAACACCGGGGAGCTGTTTTTT.

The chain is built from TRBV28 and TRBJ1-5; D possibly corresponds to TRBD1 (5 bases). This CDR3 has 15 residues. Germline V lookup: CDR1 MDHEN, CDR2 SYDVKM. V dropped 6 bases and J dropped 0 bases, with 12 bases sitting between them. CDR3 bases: TGTGCCAGCAGCCTGGGAGGGACTAGCAATCAGCCCCAGCATTTT. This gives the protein CASSLGGTSNQPQHF.

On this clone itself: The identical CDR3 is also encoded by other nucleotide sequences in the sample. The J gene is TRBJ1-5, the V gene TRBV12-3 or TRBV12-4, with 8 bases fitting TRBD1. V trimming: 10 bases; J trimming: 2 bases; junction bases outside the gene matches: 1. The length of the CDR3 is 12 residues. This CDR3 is CATGQGNQPQHF. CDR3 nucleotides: TGTGCCACGGGACAGGGCAATCAGCCCCAGCATTTT.

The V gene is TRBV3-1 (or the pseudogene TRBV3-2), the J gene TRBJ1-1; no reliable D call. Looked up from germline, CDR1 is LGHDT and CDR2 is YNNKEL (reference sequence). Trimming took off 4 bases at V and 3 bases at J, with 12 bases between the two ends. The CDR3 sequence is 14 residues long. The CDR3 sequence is CASSPVAKDTEAFF. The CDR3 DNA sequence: TGTGCCAGCAGCCCGGTTGCTAAAGACACTGAAGCTTTCTTT.

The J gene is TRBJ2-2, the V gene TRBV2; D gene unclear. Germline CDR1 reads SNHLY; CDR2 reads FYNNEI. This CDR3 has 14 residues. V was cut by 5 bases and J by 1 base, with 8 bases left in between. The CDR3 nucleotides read TGTGCCAGCAGTCGCGACATGAACACCGGGGAGCTGTTTTTT. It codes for CASSRDMNTGELFF.

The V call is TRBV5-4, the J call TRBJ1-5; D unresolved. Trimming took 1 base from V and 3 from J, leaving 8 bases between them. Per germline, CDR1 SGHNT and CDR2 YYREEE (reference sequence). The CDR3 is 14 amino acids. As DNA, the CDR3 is TGTGCCAGCAGCTTGCCAGGCATCAATCAGCCCCAGCATTTT. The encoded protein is CASSLPGINQPQHF.